The present T cell receptor (beta chain) was sequenced within a study of cytomegalovirus exposure and HLA in healthy donors. General study findings and limits: Accurate prediction of most subjects' HLA-A and HLA-B alleles from TCR beta sequences was reported.

It was with 60 Vbeta and 13 Jbeta primers that the PCR ran. This table comes from immunoSEQ multiplex PCR, and its TCRdb copy is limited to in-frame clones, with some not included. The table records 150,000 or so clones, around 72% of them present only once. Despite likely unrecorded immune exposures, the donors were nominally healthy at the time of sampling. With regard to this clone: The antigen remains undetermined.

Sequencing was carried out using PBMCs. This clonotype was sampled from a man younger than 35 in good health and CMV-seropositive.

CDR3 sequence (DNA): TGTGCCAGTAGTGCGACAGGGACCACTGAAGCTTTCTTT. It yields the protein CASSATGTTEAFF. V is TRBV19 and J is TRBJ1-1; 7 positions agree with TRBD1. Germline CDR1 is LNHDA and CDR2 is SQIVND (reference sequence). The CDR3 contains 13 residues. V gave up 5 bases and J gave up 4 bases; unmatched junction bases: 4.